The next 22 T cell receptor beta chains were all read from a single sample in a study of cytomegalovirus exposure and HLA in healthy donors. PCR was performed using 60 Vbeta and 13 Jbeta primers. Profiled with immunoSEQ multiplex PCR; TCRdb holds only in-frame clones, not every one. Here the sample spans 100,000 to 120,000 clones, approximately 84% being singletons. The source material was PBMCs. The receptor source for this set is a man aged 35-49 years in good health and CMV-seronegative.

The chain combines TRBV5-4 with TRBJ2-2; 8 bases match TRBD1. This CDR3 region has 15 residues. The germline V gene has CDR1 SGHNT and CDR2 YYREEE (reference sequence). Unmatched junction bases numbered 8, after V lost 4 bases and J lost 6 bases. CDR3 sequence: CASSPLDRVAGELFF. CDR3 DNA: TGTGCCAGCAGCCCACTGGACAGGGTCGCCGGGGAGCTGTTTTTT. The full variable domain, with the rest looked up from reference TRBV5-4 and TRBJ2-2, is ETGVTQSPTHLIKTRGQQVTLRCSSQSGHNTVSWYQQALGQGPQFIFQYYREEENGRGNFPPRFSGLQFPNYSSELNVNALELDDSALYLCASSPLDRVAGELFFGEGSRLTVL.

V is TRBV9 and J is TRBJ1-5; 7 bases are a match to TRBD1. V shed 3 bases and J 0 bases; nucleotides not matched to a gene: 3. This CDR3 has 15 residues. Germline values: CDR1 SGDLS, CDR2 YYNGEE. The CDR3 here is CASSGGQYSNQPQHF. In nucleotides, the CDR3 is TGTGCCAGCAGCGGGGGACAGTATAGCAATCAGCCCCAGCATTTT.

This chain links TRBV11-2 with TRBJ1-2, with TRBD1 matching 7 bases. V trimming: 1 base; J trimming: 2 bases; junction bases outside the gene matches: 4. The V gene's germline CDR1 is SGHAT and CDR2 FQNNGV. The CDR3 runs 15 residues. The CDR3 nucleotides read TGTGCCAGCAGCTTAGGGGCGGGACAGAACTATGGCTACACCTTC. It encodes CASSLGAGQNYGYTF.

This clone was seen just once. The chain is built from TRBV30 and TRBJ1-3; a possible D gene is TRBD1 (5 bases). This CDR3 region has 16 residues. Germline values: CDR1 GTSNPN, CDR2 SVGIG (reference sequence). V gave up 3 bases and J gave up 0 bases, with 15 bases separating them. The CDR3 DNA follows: TGTGCCTGGAGCCCAGGGTTACTACGCTCTGGAAACACCATATATTTT. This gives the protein CAWSPGLLRSGNTIYF. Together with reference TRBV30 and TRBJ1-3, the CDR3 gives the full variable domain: SQTIHQWPATLVQPVGSPLSLECTVEGTSNPNLYWYRQAAGRGLQLLFYSVGIGQISSEVPQNLSASRPQDRQFILSSKKLLLSDSGFYLCAWSPGLLRSGNTIYFGEGSWLTVV.

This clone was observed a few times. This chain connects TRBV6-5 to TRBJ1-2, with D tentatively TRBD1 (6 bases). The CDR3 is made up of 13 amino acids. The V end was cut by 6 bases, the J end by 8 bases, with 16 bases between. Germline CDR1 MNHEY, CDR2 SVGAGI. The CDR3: CASSAPGQWGYTF. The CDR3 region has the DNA TGTGCCAGCAGCGCTCCGGGACAATGGGGCTACACCTTC.

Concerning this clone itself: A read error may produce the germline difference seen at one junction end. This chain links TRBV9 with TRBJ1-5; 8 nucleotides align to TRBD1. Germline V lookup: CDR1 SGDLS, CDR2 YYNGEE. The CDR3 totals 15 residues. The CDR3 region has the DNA TGTGCCAGCAGCTCCACAGGGGGGAGCAGTCAGCCCCAGCATTTT. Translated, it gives CASSSTGGSSQPQHF.

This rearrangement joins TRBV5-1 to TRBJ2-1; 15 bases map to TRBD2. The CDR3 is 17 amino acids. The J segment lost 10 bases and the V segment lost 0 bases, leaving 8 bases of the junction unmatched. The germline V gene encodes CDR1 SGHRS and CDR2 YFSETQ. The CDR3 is CASSLGPGTSGGREQFF. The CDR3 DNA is TGCGCCAGCAGCTTGGGTCCCGGGACTAGCGGGGGGCGAGAGCAGTTCTTC.

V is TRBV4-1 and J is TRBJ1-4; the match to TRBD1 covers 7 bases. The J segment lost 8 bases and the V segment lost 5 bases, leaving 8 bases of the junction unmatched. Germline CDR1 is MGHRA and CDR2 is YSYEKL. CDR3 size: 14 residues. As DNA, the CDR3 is TGCGCCAGCAGCTCCGGACAGGTCGGGGAAAAACTGTTTTTT. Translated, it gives CASSSGQVGEKLFF.

The CDR3 protein is CASSTGQGYTGELFF. Here the CDR3 DNA reads TGTGCCAGCAGTACCGGACAGGGATACACCGGGGAGCTGTTTTTT. This rearrangement joins TRBV6-6 to TRBJ2-2; 8 bases fit TRBD1. V lost 5 bases to trimming and J lost 3 bases; unmatched junction nucleotides: 5. The CDR3 runs 15 residues. Germline CDR1 is MNHNY and CDR2 is SVGAGI (reference sequence).

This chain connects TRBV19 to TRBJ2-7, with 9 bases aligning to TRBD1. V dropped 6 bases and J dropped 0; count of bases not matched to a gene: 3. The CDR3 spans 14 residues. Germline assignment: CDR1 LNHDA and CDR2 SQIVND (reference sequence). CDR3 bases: TGTGCCAGTAGCCGGACAGGGGTCTCCTACGAGCAGTACTTC. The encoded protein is CASSRTGVSYEQYF.

The DNA for the CDR3 is TGTGCCAGCAGTTCCCTCAGCGAAAACGAAAAACTGTTTTTT. This codes for CASSSLSENEKLFF. The J gene is TRBJ1-4, the V gene TRBV28, with no clear D. The CDR3 runs 14 residues. Germline loops: CDR1 MDHEN, CDR2 SYDVKM. The V and J ends lost 4 bases and 8 bases respectively, with 14 bases between them.

This CDR3 is CATSVGTGLVVEQFF. CDR3 nucleotide sequence: TGTGCCACCAGCGTAGGGACTGGCCTGGTCGTTGAGCAGTTCTTC. The chain joins TRBV15 to TRBJ2-1; D possibly corresponds to TRBD2 (6 bases). Trimming took 5 bases from V and 9 from J, leaving 20 bases between them. The germline gives CDR1 LNHNV, CDR2 YYDKDF (reference sequence). The CDR3 spans 15 residues.

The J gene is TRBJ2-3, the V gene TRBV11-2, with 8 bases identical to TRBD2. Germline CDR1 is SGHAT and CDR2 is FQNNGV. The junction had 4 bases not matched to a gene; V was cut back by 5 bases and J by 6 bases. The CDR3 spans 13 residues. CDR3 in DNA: TGTGCCAGCAGCCGCGGGACTAGGGATACGCAGTATTTT. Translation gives CASSRGTRDTQYF.

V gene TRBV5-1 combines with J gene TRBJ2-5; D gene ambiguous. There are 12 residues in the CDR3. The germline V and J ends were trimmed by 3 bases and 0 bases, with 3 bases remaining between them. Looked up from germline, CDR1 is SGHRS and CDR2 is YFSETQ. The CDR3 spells CASSYNQETQYF. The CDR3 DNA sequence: TGCGCCAGCAGCTACAACCAAGAGACCCAGTACTTC.

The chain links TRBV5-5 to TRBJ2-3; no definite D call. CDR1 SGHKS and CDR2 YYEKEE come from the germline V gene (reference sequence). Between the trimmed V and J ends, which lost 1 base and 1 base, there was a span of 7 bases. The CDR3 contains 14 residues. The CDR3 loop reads CASSLNTGTDTQYF. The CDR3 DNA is TGTGCCAGCAGCTTGAATACGGGCACAGATACGCAGTATTTT. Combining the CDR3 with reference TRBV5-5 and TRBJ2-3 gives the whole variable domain DAGVTQSPTHLIKTRGQQVTLRCSPISGHKSVSWYQQVLGQGPQFIFQYYEKEERGRGNFPDRFSARQFPNYSSELNVNALLLGDSALYLCASSLNTGTDTQYFGPGTRLTVL.

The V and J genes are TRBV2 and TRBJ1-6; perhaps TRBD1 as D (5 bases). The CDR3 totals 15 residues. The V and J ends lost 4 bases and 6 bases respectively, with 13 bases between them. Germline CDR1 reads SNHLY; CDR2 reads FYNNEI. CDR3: CASSGGGTGNSPLHF. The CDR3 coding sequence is TGTGCCAGCAGTGGGGGAGGGACGGGTAATTCACCCCTCCACTTT.

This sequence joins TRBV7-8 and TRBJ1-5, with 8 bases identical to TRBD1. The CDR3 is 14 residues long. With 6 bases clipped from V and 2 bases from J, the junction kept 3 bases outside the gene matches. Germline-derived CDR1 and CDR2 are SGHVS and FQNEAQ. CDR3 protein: CASRPGQGNQPQHF. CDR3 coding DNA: TGTGCCAGCAGACCGGGACAGGGCAATCAGCCCCAGCATTTT.

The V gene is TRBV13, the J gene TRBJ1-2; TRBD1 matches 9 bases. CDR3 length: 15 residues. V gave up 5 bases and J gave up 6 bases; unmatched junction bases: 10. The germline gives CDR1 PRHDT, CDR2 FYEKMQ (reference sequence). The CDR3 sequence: CASSANRGRADGYTF. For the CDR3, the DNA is TGTGCCAGCAGCGCCAACAGGGGGCGCGCAGATGGCTACACCTTC.

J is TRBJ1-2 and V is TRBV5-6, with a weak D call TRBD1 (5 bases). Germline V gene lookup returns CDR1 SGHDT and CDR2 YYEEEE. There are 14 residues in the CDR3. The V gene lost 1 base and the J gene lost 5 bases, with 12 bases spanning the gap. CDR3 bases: TGTGCCAGCAGCTTGCAGGGTACCGAGTATGGCTACACCTTC. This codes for CASSLQGTEYGYTF.

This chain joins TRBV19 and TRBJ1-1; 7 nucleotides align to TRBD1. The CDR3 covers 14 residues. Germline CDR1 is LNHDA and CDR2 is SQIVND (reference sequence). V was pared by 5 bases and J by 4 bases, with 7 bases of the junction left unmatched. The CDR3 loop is CASSPRDSATEAFF. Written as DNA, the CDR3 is TGTGCCAGTAGTCCCCGGGACAGTGCCACTGAAGCTTTCTTT. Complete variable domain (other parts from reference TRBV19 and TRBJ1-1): DGGITQSPKYLFRKEGQNVTLSCEQNLNHDAMYWYRQDPGQGLRLIYYSQIVNDFQKGDIAEGYSVSREKKESFPLTVTSAQKNPTAFYLCASSPRDSATEAFFGQGTRLTVV.

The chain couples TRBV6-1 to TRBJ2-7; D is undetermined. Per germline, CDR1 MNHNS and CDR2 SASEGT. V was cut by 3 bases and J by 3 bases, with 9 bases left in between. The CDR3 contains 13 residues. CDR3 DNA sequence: TGTGCCAGCAGTGACCAGCCGGGCTACGAGCAGTACTTC. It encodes CASSDQPGYEQYF.

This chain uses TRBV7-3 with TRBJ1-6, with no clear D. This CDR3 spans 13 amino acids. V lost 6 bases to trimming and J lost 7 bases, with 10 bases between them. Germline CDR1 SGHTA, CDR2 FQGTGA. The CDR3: CASSNSGNSPLHF. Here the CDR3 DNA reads TGTGCCAGCAGTAACTCGGGGAATTCACCCCTCCACTTT.